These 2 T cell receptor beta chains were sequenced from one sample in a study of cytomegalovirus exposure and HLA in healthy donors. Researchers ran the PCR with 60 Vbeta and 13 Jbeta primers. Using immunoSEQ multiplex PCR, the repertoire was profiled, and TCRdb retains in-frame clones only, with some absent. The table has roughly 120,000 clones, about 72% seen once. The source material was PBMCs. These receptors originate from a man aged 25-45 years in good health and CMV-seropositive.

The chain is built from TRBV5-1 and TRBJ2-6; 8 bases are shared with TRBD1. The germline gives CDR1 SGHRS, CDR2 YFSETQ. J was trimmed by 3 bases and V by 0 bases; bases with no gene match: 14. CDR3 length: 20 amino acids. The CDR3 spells CASSLDQGAPGLYGANVLTF. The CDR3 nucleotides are TGCGCCAGCAGCTTGGACCAGGGGGCCCCGGGGTTGTATGGGGCCAACGTCCTGACTTTC.

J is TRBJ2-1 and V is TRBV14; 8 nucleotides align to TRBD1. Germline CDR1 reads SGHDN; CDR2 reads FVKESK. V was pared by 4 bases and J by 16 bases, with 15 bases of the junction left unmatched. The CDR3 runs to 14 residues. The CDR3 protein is CASSPLFDRGPLFF. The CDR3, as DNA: TGTGCCAGCAGCCCCCTATTCGACAGGGGCCCTCTCTTCTTC.